One and the same sample provided the 15 T cell receptor beta chains below, sequenced in a study of regulatory T cells in long-lasting Graves disease. Time point indicated: newly diagnosed GD, antithyroid drugs for less than 3 months. RNA isolated from PBMCs was used to make the TCR library. CDR3-region Arm-PCR and iRepertoire HTBI primers produced the TCR beta libraries. TCRdb reprocessed the multiplex PCR reads with MiXCR, giving one entry per CDR3 protein. This sample has over 450,000 distinct CDR3 sequences, with approximately 12% found just once. The data also belong to a second study, concerning T cells in Graves' hyperthyroidism and ophthalmopathy.

Specimen: peripheral blood mononuclear cells (PBMCs), collected at new diagnosis, from a patient treated with antithyroid drugs. These receptors originate from a woman under 40 with Graves disease.

There are many counts of this clonotype. This chain links TRBV11-2 with TRBJ1-4; D uncertain. CDR3 size: 15 residues. Trimming took 1 base from V and 6 from J, leaving 12 bases between them. Germline V gene lookup returns CDR1 SGHAT and CDR2 FQNNGV. In DNA, the CDR3 is TGTGCCAGCAGCTTAGGATCCAGGTTTGATGAAAAACTGTTTTTT. Its translation: CASSLGSRFDEKLFF. Supplemented by reference TRBV11-2 and TRBJ1-4, the full variable domain reads EAGVAQSPRYKIIEKRQSVAFWCNPISGHATLYWYQQILGQGPKLLIQFQNNGVVDDSQLPKDRFSAERLKGVDSTLKIQPAKLEDSAVYLCASSLGSRFDEKLFFGSGTQLSVL.

This clonotype was detected many times. The V call is TRBV19, the J call TRBJ2-2; 7 bases agree with TRBD1. Trimming took 7 bases from V and 1 from J; bases not matched to a gene: 9. Germline V gene sequence: CDR1 LNHDA, CDR2 SQIVND (reference sequence). The CDR3 has 16 residues. The CDR3 nucleotides read TGTGCCAGTAAGGGGGCCGGGACGCAGAACACCGGGGAGCTGTTTTTT. It specifies CASKGAGTQNTGELFF.

This clonotype was seen at least ten times. V gene TRBV18 combines with J gene TRBJ2-3, with D uncertain. The ends were cut back, 8 bases at V and 1 base at J, with 13 bases in the middle. Germline loops: CDR1 KGHSH, CDR2 LQKENI. The length of the CDR3 is 14 residues. DNA of the CDR3: TGTGCCAGCAGTTATAGTTCCGGCACAGATACGCAGTATTTT. Protein product: CASSYSSGTDTQYF.

This clonotype was seen repeatedly, ten times or more. The gene calls are TRBV12-3 or TRBV12-4 and TRBJ1-1; 8 bases fit TRBD1. The length of the CDR3 is 18 residues. The V gene end was trimmed by 7 bases and the J gene end by 0 bases; junction bases not matched to a gene: 16. The CDR3 spells CASTPGDRWVAMNTEAFF. As DNA, the CDR3 is TGTGCCAGCACCCCTGGGGACAGGTGGGTTGCCATGAACACTGAAGCTTTCTTT.

This clonotype has a count of ten or more. The chain carries TRBV19 and TRBJ1-2; D gene uncertain. Germline V gives CDR1 LNHDA, CDR2 SQIVND (reference sequence). V lost 7 bases to trimming and J lost 1 base, with 7 bases between them. The CDR3 totals 12 residues. For the CDR3, the DNA is TGTGCCAGTACTTACAGTAACTATGGCTACACCTTC. Protein sequence: CASTYSNYGYTF.

Regarding this clonotype: The CDR3 ends on some other residue instead of the conserved phenylalanine or tryptophan, so this is likely a read error. No DNA is shown, since the ends of the CDR3 on it are uncertain; the CDR3 is the one TCRdb lists. CDR3 region: CASSLAGTGWQETRYV. The genes are TRBV11-2 and TRBJ2-5; the D call TRBD1 from the table was never checked on the DNA. The germline gives CDR1 SGHAT, CDR2 FQNNGV. The CDR3 adds up to 16 amino acids, both ends counted.

This clonotype was detected a few times. The chain uses TRBV3-1 and TRBJ2-7; 7 bases are a match to TRBD2. Germline V CDR1 and CDR2: LGHDT, YNNKEL (reference sequence). Unmatched junction bases numbered 7, after V lost 4 bases and J lost 7 bases. The CDR3 extends over 13 amino acids. As DNA, the CDR3 is TGTGCCAGCAGCCGGGGGGGGGATCGGGAGCAGTACTTC. Amino acids: CASSRGGDREQYF.

This clonotype was picked up many times. The V and J genes are TRBV7-8 and TRBJ2-2, with a possible D match to TRBD1 (5 bases). The V end lost 1 base, the J end lost 6 bases, and 15 bases lay between the germline ends. The CDR3 runs 16 residues. Germline loops: CDR1 SGHVS, CDR2 FQNEAQ. The CDR3 DNA reads as TGTGCCAGCAGCTTAGGACGGACACCGCCCGCCGGGGAGCTGTTTTTT. Translating gives CASSLGRTPPAGELFF. Filled out from reference TRBV7-8 and TRBJ2-2, the complete variable domain reads GAGVSQSPRYKVAKRGQDVALRCDPISGHVSLFWYQQALGQGPEFLTYFQNEAQLDKSGLPSDRFFAERPEGSVSTLKIQRTQQEDSAVYLCASSLGRTPPAGELFFGEGSRLTVL.

The chain links TRBV11-2 to TRBJ2-1; the match to TRBD1 covers 10 bases. The CDR3 loop spans 13 amino acids. Germline V gene sequence: CDR1 SGHAT, CDR2 FQNNGV. J was trimmed by 9 bases and V by 6 bases; bases with no gene match: 5. CDR3 region: CASRLGQGSEQFF. CDR3 DNA: TGTGCCAGCAGGTTGGGACAGGGGAGTGAGCAGTTCTTC.

Only a few counts were recorded for this clonotype. A much more abundant neighbour one base away suggests this may be a read error. The V gene is TRBV20-1, the J gene TRBJ2-2, with D perhaps TRBD2 (6 bases). Germline lookup yields CDR1 DFQATT and CDR2 SNEGSKA (reference sequence). The CDR3 spans 14 residues. The DNA of the CDR3 is TGCAGTGCTAGAGGGCAGGGATCCACCGGGGGGCTGTTTTTT. Its translation: CSARGQGSTGGLFF.

CDR3 in amino acids: CASSFFGTANYGYTF. The CDR3 bases are TGTGCCAGCAGTTTCTTTGGGACAGCTAACTATGGCTACACCTTC. The chain has TRBV12-3 or TRBV12-4 and TRBJ1-2; 7 positions agree with TRBD1. The CDR3 has 15 residues. The junction had 4 bases not matched to a gene; V was cut back by 3 bases and J by 0 bases.

The table lists this clonotype with many counts. The rearrangement links TRBV27 to TRBJ2-2; 8 bases map to TRBD2. J gave up 0 bases and V 6 bases, and 18 bases lay outside the gene matches. The CDR3 runs to 20 residues. Germline values: CDR1 MNHEY, CDR2 SMNVEV (reference sequence). The CDR3 region has the DNA TGTGCCAGCAGAGGACCGGTCCCGCGGGAGGCTAAAGCGAACACCGGGGAGCTGTTTTTT. Its protein is CASRGPVPREAKANTGELFF.

This clonotype was detected only once. CDR3 coding DNA: TGCGCCAGCAGCCCCTTCCCGATTGAAACAGGGGGTGGAAAGACCCAGTACTTC. It translates to CASSPFPIETGGGKTQYF. This sequence joins TRBV5-1 and TRBJ2-4; 8 positions match TRBD1. The J call may be in error: the DNA end matches TRBJ2-5 better. Germline CDR1 reads SGHRS; CDR2 reads YFSETQ. There are 18 residues in the CDR3.

This clonotype was counted many times. V usage is TRBV19 and J usage is TRBJ1-4; possibly TRBD1 for D (5 bases). This CDR3 spans 14 amino acids. CDR1 is LNHDA, CDR2 SQIVND, per germline (reference sequence). The V and J ends lost 6 bases and 8 bases respectively, with 16 bases between them. CDR3 bases: TGTGCCAGTAGCCGGGGCGAAGGCGGGGAAAAACTGTTTTTT. Translated: CASSRGEGGEKLFF.

This clonotype has a handful of counts. This chain joins TRBV7-9 and TRBJ2-2; 7 bases are shared with TRBD2. The CDR3 loop spans 20 amino acids. After removal of 0 bases from V and 3 bases from J, the junction contained 16 bases not matched to a gene. Germline loops: CDR1 SEHNR, CDR2 FQNEAQ (reference sequence). Here the CDR3 reads CASSLALRGGDSSDTGELFF. The CDR3 bases are TGTGCCAGCAGCTTAGCGCTAAGGGGAGGGGATTCTTCAGACACCGGGGAGCTGTTTTTT. The full variable domain, its missing parts supplied by reference TRBV7-9 and TRBJ2-2, is DTGVSQNPRHKITKRGQNVTFRCDPISEHNRLYWYRQTLGQGPEFLTYFQNEAQLEKSRLLSDRFSAERPKGSFSTLEIQRTEQGDSAMYLCASSLALRGGDSSDTGELFFGEGSRLTVL.